Each of the 18 T cell receptor beta chains below was sequenced from the same sample in a study of T cell responses to AZD1222 COVID-19 vaccine (dated by TCRdb to about 2021). The time point label, as the study defines it: about 28 days (+/-7) after the second vaccine dose. Preparation of the library involved the immunoSEQ multiplex PCR assay. In its TCRdb copy, this immuneACCESS table keeps in-frame sequences only and misses some clones. Where compared with another copy, unresolved V genes explain less than half of these, and the others have no known cause. The sample table lists about 160,000 clones, about 90% of them with a count of one. Clones ranked in the top ten supply around 0.98% of the sample. Sequenced here: peripheral blood, sampled 28 days after the second AZD1222 dose. These receptors all come from an adult who received the AZD1222 COVID-19 vaccine.

The chain uses TRBV10-3 and TRBJ2-1; 9 bases are a match to TRBD2. CDR1 ENHRY and CDR2 SYGVKD come from the germline V gene. V dropped 7 bases and J dropped 5; count of bases not matched to a gene: 6. This CDR3 is built from 14 residues. The CDR3 sequence: CAITREGAHNEQFF. In DNA form, the CDR3 reads TGTGCCATCACGCGGGAGGGGGCCCACAATGAGCAGTTCTTC.

The J gene is TRBJ2-3, the V gene TRBV27; TRBD1 matches at 8 bases. Trimming at V came to 6 bases and at J to 0 bases, leaving 5 bases not matched to a gene. This CDR3 is 15 amino acids long. Germline V gene sequence: CDR1 MNHEY, CDR2 SMNVEV (reference sequence). The CDR3 bases are TGTGCCAGCAGCTGGGACAGGTCTAGCACAGATACGCAGTATTTT. Translated, it gives CASSWDRSSTDTQYF.

CDR3 nucleotides: TGCAGCGTTGATCAAGGGGGTGGAGAGACCCAGTACTTC. Encoded protein: CSVDQGGGETQYF. This chain uses TRBV29-1 with TRBJ2-5, with a tentative D call TRBD1 (6 bases). This CDR3 has 13 residues. Trimming left V 3 bases short and J 4 bases short, with 12 bases between. The V gene's germline CDR1 is SQVTM and CDR2 ANQGSEA.

The chain uses TRBV6-1 and TRBJ1-1; maybe TRBD1 (5 bases). V was cut by 3 bases and J by 7 bases, with 18 bases left in between. The CDR3 is 15 amino acids. In germline, CDR1 is MNHNS, CDR2 SASEGT. Written as DNA, the CDR3 is TGTGCCAGCAGTGACCCTCCCAGGGATGGTAATGAAGCTTTCTTT. It is translated as CASSDPPRDGNEAFF.

This chain uses TRBV19 with TRBJ2-6; tentative D call: TRBD1 (5 bases). Germline values: CDR1 LNHDA, CDR2 SQIVND (reference sequence). The V and J ends lost 8 bases and 0 bases respectively, with 11 bases between them. The CDR3 has 15 residues. CDR3 protein: CASGMTDSGANVLTF. The CDR3 DNA sequence: TGTGCCAGTGGGATGACAGACTCTGGGGCCAACGTCCTGACTTTC.

V usage is TRBV7-9 and J usage is TRBJ2-7; 8 positions agree with TRBD1. With V trimmed by 0 bases and J by 6 bases, 10 bases remained unmatched. The CDR3 covers 16 residues. Germline V CDR1 and CDR2: SEHNR, FQNEAQ (reference sequence). CDR3 sequence: CASSLAPQGDLSEQYF. Written as DNA, the CDR3 is TGTGCCAGCAGCTTAGCGCCACAGGGGGATTTGAGCGAGCAGTACTTC.

V is TRBV7-8 and J is TRBJ2-7; tentative D call: TRBD1 (6 bases). CDR3 length: 17 residues. V gave up 0 bases and J gave up 0 bases, with 15 bases separating them. Germline-derived CDR1 and CDR2 are SGHVS and FQNEAQ. The CDR3 here is CASSLAVTGYFSYEQYF. DNA for the CDR3: TGTGCCAGCAGCTTAGCCGTGACAGGCTATTTCTCCTACGAGCAGTACTTC.

This chain's CDR3 is CASSYGGQGHEQYF. As DNA, the CDR3 is TGTGCCAGCAGTTACGGGGGACAGGGCCACGAGCAGTACTTC. The V call is TRBV6-6, the J call TRBJ2-7; TRBD1 matches at 9 bases. In germline, CDR1 is MNHNY, CDR2 SVGAGI (reference sequence). The CDR3 is 14 residues long. With 2 bases clipped from V and 5 bases from J, the junction kept 4 bases outside the gene matches.

This clone has a single count. The sample carries other DNA sequences with the same CDR3. The chain carries TRBV12-3 or TRBV12-4 and TRBJ2-5; D uncertain. V was clipped by 3 bases and J by 4 bases, with 3 bases between them. This CDR3 spans 11 amino acids. The CDR3 region has the DNA TGTGCCAGCAGTTTGGGAGAGACCCAGTACTTC. It translates to CASSLGETQYF.

The chain combines TRBV5-4 with TRBJ1-2; TRBD1 matches at 12 bases. Trimming removed 4 bases from V and 7 bases from J; junction bases left unmatched: 5. The CDR3 spans 14 residues. Germline CDR1 and CDR2: SGHNT and YYREEE (reference sequence). CDR3 in DNA: TGTGCCAGCAGCCTGGGACAGGGGGCTGGTGGCTACACCTTC. The encoded protein is CASSLGQGAGGYTF. Looking up the rest from reference TRBV5-4 and TRBJ1-2 gives the full variable domain: ETGVTQSPTHLIKTRGQQVTLRCSSQSGHNTVSWYQQALGQGPQFIFQYYREEENGRGNFPPRFSGLQFPNYSSELNVNALELDDSALYLCASSLGQGAGGYTFGSGTRLTVV.

The V and J genes are TRBV11-2 and TRBJ1-3, with 8 positions matching TRBD1. The CDR3 totals 16 residues. V shed 5 bases and J 3 bases; nucleotides not matched to a gene: 9. Germline assignment: CDR1 SGHAT and CDR2 FQNNGV. CDR3 coding DNA: TGTGCCAGCAGCCCCCATCAGGGGGCGGTTGGAAACACCATATATTTT. It codes for CASSPHQGAVGNTIYF.

The chain combines TRBV6-5 with TRBJ2-7; TRBD1 aligns across 10 bases. Germline values: CDR1 MNHEY, CDR2 SVGAGI. The CDR3 sequence is 16 residues long. With V trimmed by 2 bases and J by 6 bases, 10 bases remained unmatched. This CDR3 is CASSYRRQGARSEQYF. CDR3 nucleotides: TGTGCCAGCAGTTACAGACGACAGGGGGCGCGTTCCGAGCAGTACTTC.

The chain combines TRBV19 with TRBJ2-1, with D perhaps TRBD1 (6 bases). CDR1 LNHDA and CDR2 SQIVND come from the germline V gene (reference sequence). The CDR3 totals 12 residues. V lost 3 bases to trimming and J lost 10 bases, with 10 bases between them. This CDR3 is CASSMIGGEQFF. The CDR3 DNA reads TGTGCCAGTAGTATGATTGGGGGCGAGCAGTTCTTC.

The CDR3 sequence is CASSQDRGNGYTF. CDR3 in DNA: TGTGCCAGCAGCCAAGATCGTGGCAATGGCTACACCTTC. This chain connects TRBV3-1 (or the pseudogene TRBV3-2) to TRBJ1-2; D is uncertain. The V and J ends lost 0 bases and 6 bases respectively, with 8 bases between them. The CDR3 has 13 amino acids. Germline V CDR1 and CDR2: LGHDT, YNNKEL (reference sequence).

The rearrangement uses TRBV15 and TRBJ1-2, with D perhaps matching TRBD1 (5 bases). Germline values: CDR1 LNHNV, CDR2 YYDKDF (reference sequence). The CDR3 spans 15 residues. V shed 0 bases and J shed 0 bases, with 8 bases lying between them. CDR3 protein: CATSRDRETNYGYTF. DNA for the CDR3: TGTGCCACCAGCAGAGACAGGGAGACTAACTATGGCTACACCTTC.

The V gene is TRBV27, the J gene TRBJ1-5, with D unclear. With 0 bases removed from V and 6 bases from J, the gap between germline ends came to 12 bases. The CDR3 runs to 15 residues. CDR1 is MNHEY and CDR2 is SMNVEV in the germline V gene (reference sequence). The CDR3, as DNA: TGTGCCAGCAGTTTATCAGGCGACAAGCCTCAGCCCCAGCATTTT. Translated: CASSLSGDKPQPQHF.

The chain couples TRBV5-5 to TRBJ1-5; 9 bases line up with TRBD1. This CDR3 is built from 15 residues. Germline-derived CDR1 and CDR2 are SGHKS and YYEKEE (reference sequence). V trimming: 4 bases; J trimming: 3 bases; junction bases outside the gene matches: 5. The CDR3 bases are TGTGCCAGCAGCATCGGACAGGGGACCAATCAGCCCCAGCATTTT. Its translation is CASSIGQGTNQPQHF.

The rearrangement joins TRBV19 to TRBJ2-3; 7 nucleotides agree with TRBD1. CDR1 LNHDA and CDR2 SQIVND come from the germline V gene (reference sequence). This CDR3 has 14 amino acids. V lost 7 bases and J lost 7; bases outside the gene matches: 11. CDR3 bases: TGTGCCAGTATCGCGACAGGGCTAGGATATACGCAGTATTTT. It codes for CASIATGLGYTQYF.